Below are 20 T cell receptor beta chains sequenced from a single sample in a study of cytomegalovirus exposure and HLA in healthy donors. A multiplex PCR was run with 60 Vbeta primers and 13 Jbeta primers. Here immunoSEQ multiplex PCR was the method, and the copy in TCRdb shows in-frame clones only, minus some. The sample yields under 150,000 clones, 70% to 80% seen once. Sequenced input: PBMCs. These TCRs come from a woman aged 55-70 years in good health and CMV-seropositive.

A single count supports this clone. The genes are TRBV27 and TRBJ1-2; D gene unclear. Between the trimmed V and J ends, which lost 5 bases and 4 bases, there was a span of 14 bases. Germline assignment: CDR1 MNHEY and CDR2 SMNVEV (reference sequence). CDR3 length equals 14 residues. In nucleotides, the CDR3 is TGTGCCAGCAGTCCACGGGAGTTCGTCTATGGCTACACCTTC. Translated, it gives CASSPREFVYGYTF.

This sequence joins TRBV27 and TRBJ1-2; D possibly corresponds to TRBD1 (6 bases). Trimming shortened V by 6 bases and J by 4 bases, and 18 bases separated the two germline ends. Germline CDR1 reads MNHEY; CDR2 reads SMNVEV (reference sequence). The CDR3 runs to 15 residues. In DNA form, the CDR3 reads TGTGCCAGCAGGCCAATGTCAGGGGAAGTCTATGGCTACACCTTC. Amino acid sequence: CASRPMSGEVYGYTF.

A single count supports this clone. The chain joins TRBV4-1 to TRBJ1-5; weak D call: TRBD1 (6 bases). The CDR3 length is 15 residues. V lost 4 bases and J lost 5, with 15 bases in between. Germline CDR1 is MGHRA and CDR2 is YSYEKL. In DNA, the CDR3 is TGCGCCAGCAGCCGTTCCCGGGACACCTATCAGCCCCAGCATTTT. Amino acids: CASSRSRDTYQPQHF.

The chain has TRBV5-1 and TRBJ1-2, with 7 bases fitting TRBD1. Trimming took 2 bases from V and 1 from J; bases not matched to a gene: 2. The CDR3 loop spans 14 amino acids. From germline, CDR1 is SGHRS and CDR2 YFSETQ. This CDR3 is CASSFGQVNYGYTF. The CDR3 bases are TGCGCCAGCAGCTTTGGACAGGTTAACTATGGCTACACCTTC.

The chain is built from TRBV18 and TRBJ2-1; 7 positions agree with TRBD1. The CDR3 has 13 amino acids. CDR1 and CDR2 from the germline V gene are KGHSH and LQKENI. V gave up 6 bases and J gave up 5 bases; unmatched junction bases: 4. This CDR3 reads CASSPGQNNEQFF. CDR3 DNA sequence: TGTGCCAGCTCGCCGGGACAGAACAATGAGCAGTTCTTC.

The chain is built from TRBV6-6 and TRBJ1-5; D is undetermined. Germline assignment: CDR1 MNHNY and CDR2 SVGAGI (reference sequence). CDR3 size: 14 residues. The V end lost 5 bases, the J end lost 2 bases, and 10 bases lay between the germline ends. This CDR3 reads CASSQSGGNQPQHF. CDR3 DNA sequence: TGTGCCAGCAGTCAGTCAGGTGGCAATCAGCCCCAGCATTTT.

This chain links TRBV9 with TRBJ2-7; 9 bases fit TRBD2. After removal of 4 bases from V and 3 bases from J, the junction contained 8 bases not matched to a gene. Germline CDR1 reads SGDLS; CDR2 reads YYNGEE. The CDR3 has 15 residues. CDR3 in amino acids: CASSPTSGPVYEQYF. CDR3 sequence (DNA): TGTGCCAGCAGCCCAACTAGCGGGCCTGTCTACGAGCAGTACTTC.

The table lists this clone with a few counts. The CDR3 protein is CASSPTVNTEAFF. CDR3 DNA: TGTGCCAGCAGTCCGACAGTGAACACTGAAGCTTTCTTT. The chain couples TRBV6-5 to TRBJ1-1; TRBD1 is a possible D gene (5 bases). CDR3 size: 13 residues. The V end lost 5 bases, the J end lost 0 bases, and 7 bases lay between the germline ends. Germline CDR1 and CDR2: MNHEY and SVGAGI.

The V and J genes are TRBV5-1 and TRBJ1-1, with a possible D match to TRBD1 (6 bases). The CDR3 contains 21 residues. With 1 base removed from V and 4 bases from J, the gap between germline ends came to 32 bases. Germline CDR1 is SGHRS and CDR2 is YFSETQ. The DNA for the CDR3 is TGCGCCAGCAGCTTGCCATCTTTCGTGTGGGAAGGGGGGGGCGGTGGCACTGAAGCTTTCTTT. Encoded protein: CASSLPSFVWEGGGGGTEAFF.

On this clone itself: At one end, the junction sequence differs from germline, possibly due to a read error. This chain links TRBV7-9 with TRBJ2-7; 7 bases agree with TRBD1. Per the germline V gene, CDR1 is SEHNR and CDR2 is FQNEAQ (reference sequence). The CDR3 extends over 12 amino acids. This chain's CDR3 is CSSSQTGLEQYF. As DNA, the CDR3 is TGTTCCAGCAGCCAGACAGGGCTCGAGCAGTACTTC.

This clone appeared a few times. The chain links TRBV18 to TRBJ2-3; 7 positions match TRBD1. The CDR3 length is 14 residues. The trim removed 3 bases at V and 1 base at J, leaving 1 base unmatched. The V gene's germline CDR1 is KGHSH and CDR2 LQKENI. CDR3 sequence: CASSPQGGTDTQYF. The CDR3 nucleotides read TGTGCCAGCTCACCCCAGGGGGGCACAGATACGCAGTATTTT.

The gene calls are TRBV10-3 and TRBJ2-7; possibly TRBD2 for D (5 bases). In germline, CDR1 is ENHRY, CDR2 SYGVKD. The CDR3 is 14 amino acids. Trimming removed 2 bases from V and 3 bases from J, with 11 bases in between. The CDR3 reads CAISEPGSNYEQYF. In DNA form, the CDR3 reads TGTGCCATCAGTGAGCCGGGGTCCAACTACGAGCAGTACTTC.

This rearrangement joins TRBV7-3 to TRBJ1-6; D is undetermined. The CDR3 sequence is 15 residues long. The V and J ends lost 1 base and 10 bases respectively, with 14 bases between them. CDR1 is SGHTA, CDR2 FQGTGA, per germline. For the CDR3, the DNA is TGTGCCAGCAGCTTAATCCCGGGATTAGGGTCACCCCTCCACTTT. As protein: CASSLIPGLGSPLHF.

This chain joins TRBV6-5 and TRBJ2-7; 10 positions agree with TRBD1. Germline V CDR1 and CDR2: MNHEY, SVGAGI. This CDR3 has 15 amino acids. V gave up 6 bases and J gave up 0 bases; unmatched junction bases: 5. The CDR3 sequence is CASSKTGGGSYEQYF. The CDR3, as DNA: TGTGCCAGCAGCAAGACAGGGGGCGGCTCCTACGAGCAGTACTTC.

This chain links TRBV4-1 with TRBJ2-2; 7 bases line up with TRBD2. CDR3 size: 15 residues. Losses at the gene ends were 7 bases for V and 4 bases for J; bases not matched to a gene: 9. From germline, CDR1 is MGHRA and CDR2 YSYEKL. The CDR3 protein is CASNEEPGGTGELFF. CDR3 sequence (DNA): TGCGCCAGCAACGAGGAACCGGGGGGCACCGGGGAGCTGTTTTTT.

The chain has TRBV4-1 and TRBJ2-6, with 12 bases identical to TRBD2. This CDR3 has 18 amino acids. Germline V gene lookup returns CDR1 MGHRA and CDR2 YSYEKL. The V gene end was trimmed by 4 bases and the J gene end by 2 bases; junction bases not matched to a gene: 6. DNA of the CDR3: TGCGCCAGCAGCCTCCGATCTAGCGGGGGGGCTGGGGCCAACGTCCTGACTTTC. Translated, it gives CASSLRSSGGAGANVLTF.

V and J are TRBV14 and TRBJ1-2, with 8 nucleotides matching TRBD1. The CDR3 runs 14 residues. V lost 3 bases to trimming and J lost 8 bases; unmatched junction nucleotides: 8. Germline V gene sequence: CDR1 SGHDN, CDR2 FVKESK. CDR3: CASSHRDRLSGYTF. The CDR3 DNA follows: TGTGCCAGCAGCCACCGGGACAGGCTGTCGGGCTACACCTTC.

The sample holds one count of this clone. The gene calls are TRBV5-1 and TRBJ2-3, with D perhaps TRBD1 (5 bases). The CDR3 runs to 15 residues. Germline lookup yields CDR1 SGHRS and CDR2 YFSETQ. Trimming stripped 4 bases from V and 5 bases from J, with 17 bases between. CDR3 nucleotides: TGCGCCAGCAGCGATACAGTGGGGCCTGTAGATACGCAGTATTTT. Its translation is CASSDTVGPVDTQYF.

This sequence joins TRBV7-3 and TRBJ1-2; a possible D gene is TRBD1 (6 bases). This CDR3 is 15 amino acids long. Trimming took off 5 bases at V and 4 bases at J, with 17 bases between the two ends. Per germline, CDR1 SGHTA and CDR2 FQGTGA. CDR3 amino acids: CASSPDGQGSYGYTF. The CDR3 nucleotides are TGTGCCAGCAGCCCCGACGGCCAGGGGAGCTATGGCTACACCTTC.

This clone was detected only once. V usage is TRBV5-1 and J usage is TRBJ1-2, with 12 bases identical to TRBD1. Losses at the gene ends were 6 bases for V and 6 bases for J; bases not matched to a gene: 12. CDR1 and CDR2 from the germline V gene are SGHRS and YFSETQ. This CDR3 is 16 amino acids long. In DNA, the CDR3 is TGCGCCAGCACGCCCGGGACAGGGGGCGGGATGAATGGCTACACCTTC. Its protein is CASTPGTGGGMNGYTF.